This T cell receptor beta chain was profiled in a study of control samples from healthy donors and cancer patients. The CDR3 is 15 residues long. Germline values: CDR1 MNHEY, CDR2 SVGAGI. The trim removed 5 bases at V and 3 bases at J, leaving 8 bases unmatched. Produced via immunoSEQ multiplex PCR; TCRdb's table is partial and in-frame only. Seen here are about 160,000 clones, roughly 94% observed once, and the top ten hold 13% to 15%. This sequence joins TRBV6-5 and TRBJ1-1; 8 bases map to TRBD1. The sequenced sample was PBMCs. This sequence originates from a man in his 60s with colorectal cancer. The CDR3 region is CASSLQGAGDTEAFF. The CDR3 DNA is TGTGCCAGCAGTCTCCAGGGGGCGGGCGACACTGAAGCTTTCTTT.